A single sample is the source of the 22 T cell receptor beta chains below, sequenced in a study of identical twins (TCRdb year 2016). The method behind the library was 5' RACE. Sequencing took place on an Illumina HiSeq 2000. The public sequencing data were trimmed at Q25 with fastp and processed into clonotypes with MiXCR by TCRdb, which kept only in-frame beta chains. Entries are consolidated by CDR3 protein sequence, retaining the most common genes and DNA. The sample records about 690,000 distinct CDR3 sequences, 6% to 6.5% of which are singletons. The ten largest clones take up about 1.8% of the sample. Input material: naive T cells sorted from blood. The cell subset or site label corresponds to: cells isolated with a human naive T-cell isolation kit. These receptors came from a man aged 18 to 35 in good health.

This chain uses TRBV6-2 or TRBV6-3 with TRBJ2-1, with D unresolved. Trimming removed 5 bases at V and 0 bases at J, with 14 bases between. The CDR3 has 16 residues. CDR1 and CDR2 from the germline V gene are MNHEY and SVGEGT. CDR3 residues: CASSETLQYSYNEQFF. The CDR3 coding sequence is TGTGCCAGCAGTGAGACACTCCAGTACTCCTACAATGAGCAGTTCTTC.

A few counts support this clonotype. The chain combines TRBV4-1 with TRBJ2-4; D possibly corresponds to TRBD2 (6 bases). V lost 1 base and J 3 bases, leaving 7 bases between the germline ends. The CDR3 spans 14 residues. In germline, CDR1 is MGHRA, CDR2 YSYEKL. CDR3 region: CASSQVGGKNIQYF. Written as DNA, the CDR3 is TGCGCCAGCAGCCAAGTCGGGGGCAAAAACATTCAGTACTTC.

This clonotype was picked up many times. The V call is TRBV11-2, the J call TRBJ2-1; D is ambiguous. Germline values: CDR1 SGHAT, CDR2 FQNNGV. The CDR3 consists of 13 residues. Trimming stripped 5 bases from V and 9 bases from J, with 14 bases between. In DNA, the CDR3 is TGTGCCAGCAGCCTCGGACCAGACGGTGAGCAGTTCTTC. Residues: CASSLGPDGEQFF. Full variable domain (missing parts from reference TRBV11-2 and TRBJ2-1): EAGVAQSPRYKIIEKRQSVAFWCNPISGHATLYWYQQILGQGPKLLIQFQNNGVVDDSQLPKDRFSAERLKGVDSTLKIQPAKLEDSAVYLCASSLGPDGEQFFGPGTRLTVL.

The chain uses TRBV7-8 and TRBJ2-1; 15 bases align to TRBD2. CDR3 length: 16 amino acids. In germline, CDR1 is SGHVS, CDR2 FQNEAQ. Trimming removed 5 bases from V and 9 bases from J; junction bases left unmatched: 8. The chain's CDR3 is CASSRRTSGRGVEQFF. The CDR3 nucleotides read TGTGCCAGCAGCAGAAGGACTAGCGGGAGGGGCGTTGAGCAGTTCTTC.

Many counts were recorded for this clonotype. This CDR3 is CATSDLKQGNEQFF. In DNA form, the CDR3 reads TGTGCCACCAGTGACCTTAAACAGGGGAATGAGCAGTTCTTC. The rearrangement links TRBV24-1 to TRBJ2-1; the match to TRBD1 covers 7 bases. The ends lost 4 bases at V and 7 bases at J; junction bases unmatched: 6. Looked up from germline, CDR1 is KGHDR and CDR2 is SFDVKD. CDR3 length equals 14 residues.

CDR3 sequence: CASSYERNNEKLFF. CDR3 sequence (DNA): TGTGCCAGCAGCTACGAAAGGAATAATGAAAAACTGTTTTTT. The chain recombines TRBV5-6 with TRBJ1-4; D gene uncertain. Trimming shortened V by 3 bases and J by 4 bases, and 10 bases separated the two germline ends. The CDR3 sequence is 14 residues long. Germline V gene sequence: CDR1 SGHDT, CDR2 YYEEEE.

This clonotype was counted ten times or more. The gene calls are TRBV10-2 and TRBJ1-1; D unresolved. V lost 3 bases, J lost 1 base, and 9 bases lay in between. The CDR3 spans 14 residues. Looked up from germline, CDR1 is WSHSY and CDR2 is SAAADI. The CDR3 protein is CASSEVGGNTEAFF. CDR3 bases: TGCGCCAGCAGTGAAGTAGGCGGGAACACTGAAGCTTTCTTT.

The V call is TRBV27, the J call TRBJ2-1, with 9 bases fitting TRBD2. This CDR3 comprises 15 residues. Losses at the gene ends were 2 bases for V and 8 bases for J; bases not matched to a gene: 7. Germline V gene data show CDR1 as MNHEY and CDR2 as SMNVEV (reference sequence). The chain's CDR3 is CASSLVSGRSHEQFF. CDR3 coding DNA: TGTGCCAGCAGTTTAGTAAGCGGGAGGTCCCATGAGCAGTTCTTC.

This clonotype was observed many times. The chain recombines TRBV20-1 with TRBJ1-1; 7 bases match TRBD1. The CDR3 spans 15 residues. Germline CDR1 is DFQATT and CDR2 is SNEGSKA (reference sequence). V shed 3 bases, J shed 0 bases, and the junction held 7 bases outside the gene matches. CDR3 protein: CSAREGTAMNTEAFF. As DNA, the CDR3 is TGCAGTGCTAGGGAAGGGACAGCCATGAACACTGAAGCTTTCTTT.

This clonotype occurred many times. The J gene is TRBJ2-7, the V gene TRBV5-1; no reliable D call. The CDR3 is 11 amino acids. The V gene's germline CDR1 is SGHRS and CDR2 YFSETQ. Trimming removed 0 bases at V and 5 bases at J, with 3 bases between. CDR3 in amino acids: CASSLGHEQYF. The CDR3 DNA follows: TGCGCCAGCAGCTTGGGCCACGAGCAGTACTTC.

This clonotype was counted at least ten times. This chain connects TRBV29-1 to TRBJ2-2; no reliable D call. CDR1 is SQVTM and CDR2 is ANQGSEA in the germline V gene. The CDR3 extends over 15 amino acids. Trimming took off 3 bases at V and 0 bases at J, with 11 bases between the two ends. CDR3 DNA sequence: TGCAGCGTTGACCTTGCGGCCGCGAACACCGGGGAGCTGTTTTTT. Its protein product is CSVDLAAANTGELFF.

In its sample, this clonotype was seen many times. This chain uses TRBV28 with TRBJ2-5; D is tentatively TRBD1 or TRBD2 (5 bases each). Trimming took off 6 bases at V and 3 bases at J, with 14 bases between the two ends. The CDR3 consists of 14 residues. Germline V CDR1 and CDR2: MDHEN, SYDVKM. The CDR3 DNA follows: TGTGCCAGCAGACCACCCGGGGCGGAAGAGACCCAGTACTTC. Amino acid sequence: CASRPPGAEETQYF.

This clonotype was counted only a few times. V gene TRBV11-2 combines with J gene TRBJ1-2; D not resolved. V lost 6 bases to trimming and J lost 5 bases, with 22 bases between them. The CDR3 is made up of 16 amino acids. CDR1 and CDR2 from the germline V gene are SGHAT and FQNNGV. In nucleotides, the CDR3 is TGTGCCAGCAGTGCAACAACCCGTGTCTCCCTTTATGGCTACACCTTC. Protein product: CASSATTRVSLYGYTF.

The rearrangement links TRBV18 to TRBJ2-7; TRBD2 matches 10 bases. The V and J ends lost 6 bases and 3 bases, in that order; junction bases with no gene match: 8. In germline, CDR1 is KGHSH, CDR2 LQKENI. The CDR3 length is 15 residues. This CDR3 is CASSPTSGMYYEQYF. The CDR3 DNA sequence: TGTGCCAGCTCCCCCACTAGCGGGATGTACTACGAGCAGTACTTC.

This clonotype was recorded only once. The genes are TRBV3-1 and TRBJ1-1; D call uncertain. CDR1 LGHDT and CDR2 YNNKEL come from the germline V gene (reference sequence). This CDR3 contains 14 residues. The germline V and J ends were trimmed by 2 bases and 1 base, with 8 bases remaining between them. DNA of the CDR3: TGTGCCAGCAGCCAACGAGGTTGGAACACTGAAGCTTTCTTT. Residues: CASSQRGWNTEAFF.

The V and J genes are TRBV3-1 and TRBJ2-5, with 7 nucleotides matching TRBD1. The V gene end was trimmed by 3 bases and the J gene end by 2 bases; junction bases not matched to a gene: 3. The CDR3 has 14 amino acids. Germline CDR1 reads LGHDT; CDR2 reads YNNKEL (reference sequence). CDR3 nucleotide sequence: TGTGCCAGCAGCCAGCGGACAGGACAAGAGACCCAGTACTTC. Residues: CASSQRTGQETQYF.

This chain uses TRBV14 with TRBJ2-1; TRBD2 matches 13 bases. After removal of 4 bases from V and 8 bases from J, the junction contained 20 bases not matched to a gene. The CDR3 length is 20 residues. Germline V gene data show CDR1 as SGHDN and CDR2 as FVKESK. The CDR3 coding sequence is TGTGCCAGCAGCCCTTTGGGGACTAGCGGGACTTCTCCCTTAGGGGATGAGCAGTTCTTC. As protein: CASSPLGTSGTSPLGDEQFF.

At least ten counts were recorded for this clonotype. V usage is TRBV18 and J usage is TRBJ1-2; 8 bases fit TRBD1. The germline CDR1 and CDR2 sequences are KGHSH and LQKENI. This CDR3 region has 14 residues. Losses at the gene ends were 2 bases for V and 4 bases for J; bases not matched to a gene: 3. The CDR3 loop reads CASSPRTGSYGYTF. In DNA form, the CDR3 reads TGTGCCAGCTCACCAAGGACAGGGAGCTATGGCTACACCTTC.

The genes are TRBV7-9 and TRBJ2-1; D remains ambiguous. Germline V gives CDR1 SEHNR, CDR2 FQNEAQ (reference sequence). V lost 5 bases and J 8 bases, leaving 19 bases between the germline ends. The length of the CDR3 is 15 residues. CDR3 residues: CASSPAREVSDEQFF. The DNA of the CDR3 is TGTGCCAGCAGCCCTGCAAGAGAAGTCAGCGATGAGCAGTTCTTC.

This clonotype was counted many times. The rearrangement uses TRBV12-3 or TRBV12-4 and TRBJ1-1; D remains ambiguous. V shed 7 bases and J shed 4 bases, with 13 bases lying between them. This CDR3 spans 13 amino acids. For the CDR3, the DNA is TGTGCCAGCACTAAGATTAGGTCCACTGAAGCTTTCTTT. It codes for CASTKIRSTEAFF.

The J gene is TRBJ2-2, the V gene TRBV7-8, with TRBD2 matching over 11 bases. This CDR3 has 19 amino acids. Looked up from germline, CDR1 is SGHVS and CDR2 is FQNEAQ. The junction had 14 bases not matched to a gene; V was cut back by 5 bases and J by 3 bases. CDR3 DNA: TGTGCCAGCAGCCTACCGGGACTAGCGGATAAAACGGACACCGGGGAGCTGTTTTTT. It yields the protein CASSLPGLADKTDTGELFF. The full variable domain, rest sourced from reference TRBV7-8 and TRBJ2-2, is GAGVSQSPRYKVAKRGQDVALRCDPISGHVSLFWYQQALGQGPEFLTYFQNEAQLDKSGLPSDRFFAERPEGSVSTLKIQRTQQEDSAVYLCASSLPGLADKTDTGELFFGEGSRLTVL.

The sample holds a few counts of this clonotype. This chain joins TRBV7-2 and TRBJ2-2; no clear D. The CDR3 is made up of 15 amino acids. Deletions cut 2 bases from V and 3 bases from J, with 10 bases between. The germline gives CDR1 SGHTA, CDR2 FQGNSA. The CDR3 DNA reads TGTGCCAGCAGCTTATTCGGCAGCTACACCGGGGAGCTGTTTTTT. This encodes CASSLFGSYTGELFF. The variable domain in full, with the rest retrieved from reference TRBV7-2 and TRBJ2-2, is GAGVSQSPSNKVTEKGKDVELRCDPISGHTALYWYRQSLGQGLEFLIYFQGNSAPDKSGLPSDRFSAERTGGSVSTLTIQRTQQEDSAVYLCASSLFGSYTGELFFGEGSRLTVL.